What follows describes a single T cell receptor (beta chain). Preparing the TCRbeta library involved the use of unique molecular identifiers. From the PCR reads, TCRdb called clonotypes with MiXCR, one entry per CDR3 protein. The sample includes around 200,000 distinct CDR3 sequences, 8% to 10% of them seen just once. The length of the CDR3 is 13 residues. Germline assignment: CDR1 SEHNR and CDR2 FQNEAQ (reference sequence). The germline V and J ends were trimmed by 1 base and 7 bases, with 7 bases remaining between them. This record comes from a study of T-cell reconstitution after alpha-beta-depleted transplantation in children.

V usage is TRBV7-9 and J usage is TRBJ1-4; D gene unclear. The specimen comprised PBMCs from the stem cell graft donor, sampled from the stem cell graft. The clonotype was recovered from a human donor who donated a stem cell graft to a child with acute lymphoblastic leukemia. CDR3 in amino acids: CASSLVQVEKLFF. In DNA form, the CDR3 reads TGTGCCAGCAGCTTAGTCCAGGTTGAAAAACTGTTTTTT. The full variable domain, rest sourced from reference TRBV7-9 and TRBJ1-4, is DTGVSQNPRHKITKRGQNVTFRCDPISEHNRLYWYRQTLGQGPEFLTYFQNEAQLEKSRLLSDRFSAERPKGSFSTLEIQRTEQGDSAMYLCASSLVQVEKLFFGSGTQLSVL.